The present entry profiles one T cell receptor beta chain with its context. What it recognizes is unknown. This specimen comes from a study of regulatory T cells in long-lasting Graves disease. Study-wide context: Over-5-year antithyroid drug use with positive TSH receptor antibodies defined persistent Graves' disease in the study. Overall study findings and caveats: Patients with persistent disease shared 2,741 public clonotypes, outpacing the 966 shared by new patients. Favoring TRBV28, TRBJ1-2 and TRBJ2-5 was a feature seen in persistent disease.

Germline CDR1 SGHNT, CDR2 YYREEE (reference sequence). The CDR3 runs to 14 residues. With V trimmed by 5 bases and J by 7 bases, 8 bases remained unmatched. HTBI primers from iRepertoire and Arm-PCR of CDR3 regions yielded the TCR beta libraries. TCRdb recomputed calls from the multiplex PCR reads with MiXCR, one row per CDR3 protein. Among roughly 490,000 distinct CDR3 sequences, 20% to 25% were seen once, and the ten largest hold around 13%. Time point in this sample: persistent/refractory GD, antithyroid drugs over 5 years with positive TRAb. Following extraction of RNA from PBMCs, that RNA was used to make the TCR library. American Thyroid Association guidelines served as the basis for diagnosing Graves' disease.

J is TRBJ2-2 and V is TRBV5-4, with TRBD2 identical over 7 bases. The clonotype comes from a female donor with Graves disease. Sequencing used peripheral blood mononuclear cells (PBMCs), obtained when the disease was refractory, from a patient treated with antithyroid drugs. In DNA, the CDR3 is TGTGCCAGCAGACTAGGGGAGGGGATCGGGGAGCTGTTTTTT. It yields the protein CASRLGEGIGELFF.